These 31 T cell receptor beta chains came from one sample sequenced in a study of T-cell memory formation after mild COVID-19. TCRdb called the 5' RACE reads again in MiXCR, with one record for every CDR3 protein. Of around 200,000 distinct CDR3 sequences listed, roughly a fifth were seen once; the top ten hold 23%. Sequencing was performed on PBMCs or a T cell subset sorted from them (not recorded which). These receptors were obtained from an adult woman who had mild COVID-19 (a few samples of this study predate the infection). Cell type and time point are not known.

This clonotype was observed a single time. The genes are TRBV10-2 and TRBJ1-1, with 7 bases that match TRBD1. Trimming took 6 bases from V and 11 from J; bases not matched to a gene: 9. Germline CDR1 is WSHSY and CDR2 is SAAADI. The CDR3 length is 12 residues. The CDR3 sequence: CASSPRGFRAFF. The CDR3 nucleotides are TGCGCCAGCAGCCCCAGGGGGTTTAGGGCTTTCTTT.

This clonotype has just a few counts. This rearrangement joins TRBV2 to TRBJ2-7, with TRBD1 as a possible D gene (6 bases). V lost 6 bases, J lost 3 bases, and 12 bases lay in between. CDR1 SNHLY and CDR2 FYNNEI come from the germline V gene. The CDR3 is 13 amino acids. The CDR3 protein is CASRDDRNYEQYF. The CDR3 DNA is TGTGCCAGCAGAGACGACAGGAACTACGAGCAGTACTTC.

The sample holds many counts of this clonotype. The V gene is TRBV27, the J gene TRBJ2-7; D gene ambiguous. Trimming stripped 3 bases from V and 2 bases from J, with 8 bases between. In germline, CDR1 is MNHEY, CDR2 SMNVEV (reference sequence). This CDR3 is 13 amino acids long. CDR3 sequence reads: CASSLKPTYEQYF. The CDR3 region has the DNA TGTGCCAGCAGTTTGAAACCAACCTACGAGCAGTACTTC.

The sample holds a few counts of this clonotype. The V call is TRBV9, the J call TRBJ2-7; TRBD2 matches 7 bases. V shed 2 bases, J shed 4 bases, and the junction held 6 bases outside the gene matches. The CDR3 has 14 residues. The germline V gene encodes CDR1 SGDLS and CDR2 YYNGEE. CDR3 residues: CASSVGTNGYEQYF. CDR3 coding DNA: TGTGCCAGCAGCGTCGGGACTAACGGGTACGAGCAGTACTTC.

This chain joins TRBV6-5 and TRBJ2-6; TRBD1 agrees at 7 bases. With 2 bases clipped from V and 0 bases from J, the junction kept 10 bases outside the gene matches. Germline CDR1 is MNHEY and CDR2 is SVGAGI. CDR3 length equals 19 residues. The chain's CDR3 is CASSYLRTGLGSGANVLTF. As DNA, the CDR3 is TGTGCCAGCAGTTACCTCCGGACAGGTTTAGGCTCTGGGGCCAACGTCCTGACTTTC.

V gene TRBV5-1 combines with J gene TRBJ1-1, with D uncertain. V shed 0 bases and J shed 5 bases, with 11 bases lying between them. This CDR3 spans 14 amino acids. Germline V CDR1 and CDR2: SGHRS, YFSETQ. Here the CDR3 DNA reads TGCGCCAGCAGCTTGGTAGCGGGGAAGACTGAAGCTTTCTTT. Translation: CASSLVAGKTEAFF.

The chain carries TRBV9 and TRBJ2-1; TRBD2 matches at 10 bases. With V trimmed by 4 bases and J by 2 bases, 9 bases remained unmatched. Germline loops: CDR1 SGDLS, CDR2 YYNGEE. The CDR3 extends over 17 amino acids. CDR3 residues: CASSLPTSGYTYNEQFF. In DNA, the CDR3 is TGTGCCAGCAGCCTTCCGACTAGCGGGTATACCTACAATGAGCAGTTCTTC.

This chain uses TRBV19 with TRBJ2-7; D may be TRBD1 or TRBD2 (5 bases each). The CDR3 totals 18 residues. CDR1 and CDR2 from the germline V gene are LNHDA and SQIVND (reference sequence). The V gene lost 3 bases and the J gene lost 0 bases, with 21 bases spanning the gap. The CDR3 protein is CASSISESRAGSSYEQYF. The CDR3 bases are TGTGCCAGTAGTATCTCAGAATCTCGGGCAGGGAGCTCCTACGAGCAGTACTTC. Filled out from reference TRBV19 and TRBJ2-7, the complete variable domain reads DGGITQSPKYLFRKEGQNVTLSCEQNLNHDAMYWYRQDPGQGLRLIYYSQIVNDFQKGDIAEGYSVSREKKESFPLTVTSAQKNPTAFYLCASSISESRAGSSYEQYFGPGTRLTVT.

The chain joins TRBV12-3 or TRBV12-4 to TRBJ1-5, with TRBD1 matching over 7 bases. V was pared by 5 bases and J by 4 bases, with 8 bases of the junction left unmatched. The CDR3 totals 15 residues. The CDR3 DNA is TGTGCCAGCAGTCTACGGGCAGGGGGAAATCAGCCCCAGCATTTT. It codes for CASSLRAGGNQPQHF.

This clonotype was detected a few times. V usage is TRBV7-9 and J usage is TRBJ1-2; D not certain. Trimming took 1 base from V and 5 from J, leaving 8 bases between them. There are 13 residues in the CDR3. CDR1 is SEHNR and CDR2 is FQNEAQ in the germline V gene (reference sequence). In DNA form, the CDR3 reads TGTGCCAGCAGCTTAGGGACCCTTTATGGCTACACCTTC. This translates into CASSLGTLYGYTF.

A note on this clonotype: A junction boundary mismatches the germline segment, possibly from a read error. The V and J genes are TRBV7-7 and TRBJ2-1; 8 positions agree with TRBD2. The CDR3 is made up of 15 amino acids. Germline CDR1 is SSHAT and CDR2 is FNYEAQ (reference sequence). The CDR3 loop is CASSHAPGGSNEQFF. The CDR3 nucleotides read TGTGCTAGCAGCCACGCACCGGGAGGGTCCAATGAGCAGTTCTTC.

The V call is TRBV27, the J call TRBJ2-1; D tentatively reads TRBD1 or TRBD2 (5 bases each). The CDR3 totals 15 residues. With 5 bases removed from V and 10 bases from J, the gap between germline ends came to 21 bases. The germline V gene has CDR1 MNHEY and CDR2 SMNVEV (reference sequence). CDR3 amino acids: CASSHKARGAREQFF. The DNA for the CDR3 is TGTGCCAGCAGTCATAAGGCCCGGGGCGCCCGGGAGCAGTTCTTC.

There are a few counts of this clonotype. The rearrangement joins TRBV11-3 to TRBJ2-1, with D perhaps TRBD2 (6 bases). Per germline, CDR1 SGHNT and CDR2 YENEEA. The CDR3 totals 17 residues. The germline V and J ends were trimmed by 1 base and 4 bases, with 17 bases remaining between them. The CDR3 region has the DNA TGTGCCAGCAGCTTAGGACAAGATGGGGGGTGGTACAATGAGCAGTTCTTC. Protein: CASSLGQDGGWYNEQFF.

The gene calls are TRBV3-1 and TRBJ1-1, with D uncertain. Trimming shortened V by 0 bases and J by 11 bases, and 10 bases separated the two germline ends. The CDR3 length is 12 residues. The V gene's germline CDR1 is LGHDT and CDR2 YNNKEL (reference sequence). The CDR3 spells CASSQDAVGAFF. The DNA of the CDR3 is TGTGCCAGCAGCCAAGATGCGGTTGGTGCTTTCTTT.

This chain uses TRBV29-1 with TRBJ2-1; the match to TRBD1 covers 8 bases. The CDR3 runs 16 residues. The germline CDR1 and CDR2 sequences are SQVTM and ANQGSEA. J lost 6 bases, V lost 6 bases, and 16 bases had no gene match. The CDR3 DNA reads TGCAGCGTAGGACAGGGTGGGGTTTTTTATAGCAATGAGCAGTTCTTC. Its protein is CSVGQGGVFYSNEQFF.

This clonotype was observed a few times. This chain joins TRBV11-2 and TRBJ1-5, with 10 positions matching TRBD1. The CDR3 is made up of 16 amino acids. V lost 5 bases to trimming and J lost 0 bases; unmatched junction nucleotides: 4. Germline-derived CDR1 and CDR2 are SGHAT and FQNNGV. In DNA, the CDR3 is TGTGCCAGCAGCCTAGGGACAGGGGATAGCAATCAGCCCCAGCATTTT. This sequence encodes CASSLGTGDSNQPQHF. Full variable domain (remainder filled in from reference TRBV11-2 and TRBJ1-5): EAGVAQSPRYKIIEKRQSVAFWCNPISGHATLYWYQQILGQGPKLLIQFQNNGVVDDSQLPKDRFSAERLKGVDSTLKIQPAKLEDSAVYLCASSLGTGDSNQPQHFGDGTRLSIL.

This clonotype was recorded at least ten times. Germline is not matched at one junction end, which may reflect a read error. V and J are TRBV5-1 and TRBJ1-1; 10 nucleotides agree with TRBD1. CDR1 and CDR2 (germline): SGHRS, YFSETQ. This CDR3 is 14 amino acids long. This chain's CDR3 is CASSSGQGSTEAFF. CDR3 DNA sequence: TGTGCCAGCAGTTCGGGACAGGGGAGCACTGAAGCTTTCTTT.

This clonotype was counted between two and nine times. The chain carries TRBV15 and TRBJ2-7; the D is unclear. The CDR3 contains 13 residues. Germline V gives CDR1 LNHNV, CDR2 YYDKDF (reference sequence). V gave up 3 bases and J gave up 2 bases, with 8 bases separating them. The CDR3 protein is CATSRGSTYEQYF. The DNA for the CDR3 is TGTGCCACCAGCAGGGGATCGACCTACGAGCAGTACTTC.

In its sample, this clonotype was seen a few times. This sequence joins TRBV19 and TRBJ2-7; the D gene is possibly TRBD2 (6 bases). Germline V lookup: CDR1 LNHDA, CDR2 SQIVND (reference sequence). V was shortened by 0 bases and J by 0 bases, with 15 bases between the two germline ends. This CDR3 is 17 amino acids long. The CDR3, as DNA: TGTGCCAGTAGTATAGATCTAGTCGGGAGACCCTCCTACGAGCAGTACTTC. Translation gives CASSIDLVGRPSYEQYF.

This clonotype was detected only a few times. This chain joins TRBV5-1 and TRBJ2-1; D gene uncertain. The CDR3 has 15 residues. The ends were cut back, 0 bases at V and 0 bases at J, with 7 bases in the middle. Germline lookup yields CDR1 SGHRS and CDR2 YFSETQ. The CDR3 sequence: CASSLELSSYNEQFF. The CDR3 DNA reads as TGCGCCAGCAGCTTGGAGCTGAGCTCCTACAATGAGCAGTTCTTC.

The V gene is TRBV7-9, the J gene TRBJ2-5; 7 bases fit TRBD2. This CDR3 spans 15 amino acids. V was clipped by 1 base and J by 5 bases; unmatched bases: 7. Germline V gene data show CDR1 as SEHNR and CDR2 as FQNEAQ (reference sequence). The CDR3 bases are TGTGCCAGCAGCTTAGAGACTAGCTGGCTCGAGACCCAGTACTTC. This translates into CASSLETSWLETQYF.

The chain recombines TRBV6-6 with TRBJ2-7; the D is unclear. The CDR3 has 13 amino acids. Per germline, CDR1 MNHNY and CDR2 SVGAGI (reference sequence). V was pared by 2 bases and J by 0 bases, with 5 bases between. The CDR3 region is CASSYEDSYEQYF. The CDR3, as DNA: TGTGCCAGCAGTTACGAGGACTCCTACGAGCAGTACTTC.

This clonotype was seen only a few times. This chain connects TRBV10-2 to TRBJ2-7, with D possibly TRBD1 on 5 matching bases. The ends were cut back, 3 bases at V and 3 bases at J, with 15 bases in the middle. CDR1 WSHSY and CDR2 SAAADI come from the germline V gene. This CDR3 has 15 residues. The CDR3 DNA sequence: TGCGCCAGCAGTGATAAGGAACAGGTAGTCTACGAGCAGTACTTC. Translation: CASSDKEQVVYEQYF.

This chain connects TRBV29-1 to TRBJ1-4, with D tentatively TRBD1 (6 bases). This CDR3 has 14 amino acids. Trimming stripped 4 bases from V and 0 bases from J, with 9 bases between. Per germline, CDR1 SQVTM and CDR2 ANQGSEA. The CDR3 is CSVAGTTTNEKLFF. The CDR3 DNA reads as TGCAGCGTTGCCGGGACAACAACTAATGAAAAACTGTTTTTT.

This rearrangement joins TRBV7-9 to TRBJ2-7; D is perhaps TRBD1 (5 bases). The CDR3 loop spans 11 amino acids. The germline gives CDR1 SEHNR, CDR2 FQNEAQ (reference sequence). The ends were cut back, 8 bases at V and 6 bases at J, with 11 bases in the middle. The CDR3 loop is CASGSRGEQYF. CDR3 in DNA: TGTGCCAGCGGGTCAAGGGGCGAGCAGTACTTC.

The chain recombines TRBV4-1 with TRBJ2-7, with D perhaps TRBD1 or TRBD2 (5 bases each). The CDR3 extends over 15 amino acids. The germline V gene encodes CDR1 MGHRA and CDR2 YSYEKL. Trimming cost V 6 bases and J 3 bases, with 18 bases left between them. The CDR3 region has the DNA TGCGCCAGCAGATTCTCAGGGAGTGGTTTCTACGAGCAGTACTTC. Protein sequence: CASRFSGSGFYEQYF.

On this clonotype: This may come from a read error, since a much larger clone is one base off. The chain has TRBV7-3 and TRBJ2-3; D not certain. The CDR3 spans 13 residues. The V and J ends lost 6 bases and 2 bases respectively, with 9 bases between them. Germline CDR1 is SGHTA and CDR2 is FQGTGA. The CDR3 loop reads CASRLDPTDTQYF. The CDR3 bases are TGTGCCAGCAGATTAGACCCCACAGATACGCAGTATTTT.

This clonotype appeared a few times. The V gene is TRBV4-3, the J gene TRBJ2-1; 7 bases are a match to TRBD2. The V gene end was trimmed by 0 bases and the J gene end by 2 bases; junction bases not matched to a gene: 7. Germline CDR1 is LGHNA and CDR2 is YSLEER. This CDR3 region has 17 residues. DNA for the CDR3: TGCGCCAGCAGCCAAGATGGCGGGAGAGACCCCTACAATGAGCAGTTCTTC. Translation gives CASSQDGGRDPYNEQFF.

This clonotype was counted a few times. The chain uses TRBV6-1 and TRBJ2-1; perhaps TRBD1 as D (6 bases). CDR3 length equals 13 residues. V lost 6 bases and J 5 bases, leaving 11 bases between the germline ends. Germline CDR1 and CDR2: MNHNS and SASEGT. This CDR3 is CASREQGNNEQFF. The CDR3 DNA reads as TGTGCCAGCAGGGAACAGGGAAACAATGAGCAGTTCTTC.

The chain recombines TRBV7-8 with TRBJ1-3, with TRBD1 matching 11 bases. CDR3 size: 15 residues. Germline V gene sequence: CDR1 SGHVS, CDR2 FQNEAQ. V lost 5 bases, J lost 3 bases, and 3 bases stayed unmatched. The DNA of the CDR3 is TGTGCCAGCAGCATCGGGACAGGGGGTGGAAACACCATATATTTT. This translates into CASSIGTGGGNTIYF.

This clonotype was picked up a small number of times. The chain recombines TRBV6-6 with TRBJ2-3, with TRBD1 matching 9 bases. CDR3 length: 16 amino acids. The germline CDR1 and CDR2 sequences are MNHNY and SVGAGI (reference sequence). J gave up 6 bases and V 6 bases, and 13 bases lay outside the gene matches. This CDR3 is CASSVRGGQGKDTQYF. The CDR3 DNA reads TGTGCCAGCAGCGTAAGGGGGGGACAGGGAAAGGATACGCAGTATTTT.